This TCR beta chain is drawn from a study of T cells after yellow fever vaccination. There are many counts of this clonotype. V dropped 4 bases and J dropped 5 bases, with 21 bases sitting between them. The CDR3 length is 17 residues. Germline V gene data show CDR1 as SGHRS and CDR2 as YFSETQ. TCRdb called the 5' RACE reads again in MiXCR, with one record for every CDR3 protein. The sample yields 230,000 or so distinct CDR3 sequences, about 3.7% seen once. This TCR was sampled from a man aged 18 to 35 who received the YFV17D yellow fever vaccine. The sequencing used PBMCs, collected 15 days after the yellow fever booster vaccination. The rearrangement links TRBV5-1 to TRBJ2-2; D unclear. This CDR3 reads CASSGLSFEIRTGELFF. DNA for the CDR3: TGCGCCAGCAGCGGGCTTTCGTTCGAGATTCGGACCGGGGAGCTGTTTTTT.